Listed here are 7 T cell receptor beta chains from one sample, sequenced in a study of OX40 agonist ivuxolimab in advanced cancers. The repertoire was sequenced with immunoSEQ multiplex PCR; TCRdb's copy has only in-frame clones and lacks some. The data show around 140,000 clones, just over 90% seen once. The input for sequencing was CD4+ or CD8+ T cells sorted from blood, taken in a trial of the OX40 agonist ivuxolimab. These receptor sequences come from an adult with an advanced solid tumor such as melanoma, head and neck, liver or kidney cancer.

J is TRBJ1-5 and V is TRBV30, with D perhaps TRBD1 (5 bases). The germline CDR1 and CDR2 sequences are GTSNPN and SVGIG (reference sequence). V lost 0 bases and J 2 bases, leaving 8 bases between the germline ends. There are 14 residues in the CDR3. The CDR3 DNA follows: TGTGCCTGGAGTGTGGGGGGGGGCAATCAGCCCCAGCATTTT. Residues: CAWSVGGGNQPQHF.

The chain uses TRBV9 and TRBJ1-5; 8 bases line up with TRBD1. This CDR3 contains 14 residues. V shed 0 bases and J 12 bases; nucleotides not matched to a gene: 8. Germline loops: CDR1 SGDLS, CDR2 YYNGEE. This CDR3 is CASSVGWEGQGQHF. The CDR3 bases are TGTGCCAGCAGCGTAGGTTGGGAAGGACAGGGCCAGCATTTT.

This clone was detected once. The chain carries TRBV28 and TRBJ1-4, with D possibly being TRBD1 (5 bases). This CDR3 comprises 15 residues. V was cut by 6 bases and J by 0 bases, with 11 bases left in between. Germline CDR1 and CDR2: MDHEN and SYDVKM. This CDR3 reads CASRLAGPTNEKLFF. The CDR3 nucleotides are TGTGCCAGCAGACTCGCGGGACCAACTAATGAAAAACTGTTTTTT.

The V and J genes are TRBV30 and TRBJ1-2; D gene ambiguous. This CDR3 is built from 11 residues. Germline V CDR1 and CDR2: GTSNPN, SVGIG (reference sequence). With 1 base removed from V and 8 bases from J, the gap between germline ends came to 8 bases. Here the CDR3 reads CAWSARLGYTF. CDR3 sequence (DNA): TGTGCCTGGAGTGCCCGTTTAGGCTACACCTTC. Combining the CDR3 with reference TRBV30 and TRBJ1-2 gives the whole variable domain SQTIHQWPATLVQPVGSPLSLECTVEGTSNPNLYWYRQAAGRGLQLLFYSVGIGQISSEVPQNLSASRPQDRQFILSSKKLLLSDSGFYLCAWSARLGYTFGSGTRLTVV.

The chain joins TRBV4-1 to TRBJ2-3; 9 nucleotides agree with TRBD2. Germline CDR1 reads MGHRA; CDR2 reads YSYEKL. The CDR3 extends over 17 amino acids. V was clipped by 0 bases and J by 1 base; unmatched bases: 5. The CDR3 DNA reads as TGCGCCAGCAGCCAAGATAAGACTAGCGGAGGCACAGATACGCAGTATTTT. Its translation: CASSQDKTSGGTDTQYF.

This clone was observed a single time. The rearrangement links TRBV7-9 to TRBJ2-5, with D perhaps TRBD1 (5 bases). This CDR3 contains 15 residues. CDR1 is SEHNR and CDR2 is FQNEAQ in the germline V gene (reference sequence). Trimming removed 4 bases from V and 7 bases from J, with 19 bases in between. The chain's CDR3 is CASSSHGAIRGTQYF. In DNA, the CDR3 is TGTGCCAGCAGCTCCCATGGGGCTATTAGGGGGACCCAGTACTTC.

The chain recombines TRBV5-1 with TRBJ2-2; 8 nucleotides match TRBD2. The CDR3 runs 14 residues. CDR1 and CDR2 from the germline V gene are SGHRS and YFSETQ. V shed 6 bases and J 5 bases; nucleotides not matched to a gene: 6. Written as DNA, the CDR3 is TGCGCCAGCACTGGTAGCGGGACGACCGGGGAGCTGTTTTTT. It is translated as CASTGSGTTGELFF.